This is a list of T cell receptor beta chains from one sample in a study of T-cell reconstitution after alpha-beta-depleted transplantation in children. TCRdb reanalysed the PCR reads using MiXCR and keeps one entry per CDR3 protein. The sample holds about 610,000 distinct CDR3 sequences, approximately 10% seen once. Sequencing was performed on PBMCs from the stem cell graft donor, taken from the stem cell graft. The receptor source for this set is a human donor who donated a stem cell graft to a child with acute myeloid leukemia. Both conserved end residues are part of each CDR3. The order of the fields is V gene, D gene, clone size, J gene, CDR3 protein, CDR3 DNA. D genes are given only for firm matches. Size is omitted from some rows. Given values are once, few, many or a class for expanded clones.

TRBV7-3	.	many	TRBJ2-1	CASSLRANEQFF	TGTGCCAGCAGCTTGAGAGCCAATGAGCAGTTCTTC
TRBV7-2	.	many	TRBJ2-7	CASSNNQGSYEQYF	TGTGCCAGCAGCAACAACCAGGGCTCCTACGAGCAGTACTTC
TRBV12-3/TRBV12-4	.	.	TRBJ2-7	CASSLGQPGVEQYF	TGTGCCAGCAGTTTAGGGCAGCCCGGCGTAGAGCAGTACTTC
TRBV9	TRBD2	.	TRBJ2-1	CASSGETSGPYNEQFF	TGTGCCAGCAGCGGCGAGACTAGCGGGCCTTACAATGAGCAGTTCTTC
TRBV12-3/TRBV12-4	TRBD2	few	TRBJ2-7	CASSAGLAGEPRSGEQYF	TGTGCCAGCAGTGCGGGACTAGCGGGAGAACCAAGGTCGGGGGAGCAGTACTTC
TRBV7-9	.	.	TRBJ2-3	CATRVGTDTQYF	TGTGCCACCCGCGTTGGCACAGATACGCAGTATTTT
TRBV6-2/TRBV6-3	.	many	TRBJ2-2	CASNLAEVANTGELFF	TGTGCCAGCAACTTAGCGGAGGTTGCGAACACCGGGGAGCTGTTTTTT
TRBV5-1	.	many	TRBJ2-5	CASSISGSASGETQYF	TGCGCCAGCAGCATAAGCGGGTCGGCGAGCGGGGAGACCCAGTACTTC
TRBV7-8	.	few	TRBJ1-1	CASSSNRDGLPLNRAFF	TGTGCCAGCAGCTCTAACCGGGACGGTCTTCCCCTTAATAGAGCTTTCTTT
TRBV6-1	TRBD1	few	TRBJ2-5	CASSPRTGGLKTQYF	TGTGCCAGCAGTCCCCGGACAGGGGGCTTGAAGACCCAGTACTTC
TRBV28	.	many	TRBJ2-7	CASSYSLPTRLGEQYF	TGTGCCAGCAGTTATTCTCTTCCGACAAGGCTGGGGGAGCAGTACTTC
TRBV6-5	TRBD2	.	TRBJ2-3	CASSYFLSSGRTDTQYF	TGTGCCAGCAGTTACTTTCTTTCGAGCGGGAGAACAGATACGCAGTATTTT
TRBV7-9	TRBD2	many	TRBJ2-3	CASTFPLAGDPPDTQYF	TGTGCCAGCACCTTCCCCCTAGCGGGAGATCCTCCAGATACGCAGTATTTT
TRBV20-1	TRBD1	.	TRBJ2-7	CSARDLLLQGGSYEQYF	TGCAGTGCTAGAGATCTCCTCCTACAGGGGGGTTCCTACGAGCAGTACTTC
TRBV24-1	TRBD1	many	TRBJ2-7	CATSSTGEIYEQYF	TGTGCCACCAGTTCGACAGGGGAGATTTACGAGCAGTACTTC
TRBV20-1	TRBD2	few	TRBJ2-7	CSASPSGILEQYF	TGCAGTGCTAGCCCCAGCGGGATTCTGGAGCAGTACTTC
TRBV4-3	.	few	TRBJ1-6	CASSQERRENSPLHF	TGCGCCAGCAGCCAAGAGAGGAGAGAGAATTCACCCCTCCACTTT
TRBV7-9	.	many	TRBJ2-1	CASGSGRTSSYNEQFF	TGTGCCAGCGGCTCAGGGAGGACGAGCTCCTACAATGAGCAGTTCTTC
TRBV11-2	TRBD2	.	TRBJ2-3	CASSGTSGGGDTQYF	TGTGCCAGCAGCGGTACTAGCGGAGGAGGAGATACGCAGTATTTT
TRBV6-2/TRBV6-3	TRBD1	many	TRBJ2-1	CASTSYLGQVYNEQFF	TGTGCCAGCACGTCGTACCTGGGACAGGTATACAATGAGCAGTTCTTC
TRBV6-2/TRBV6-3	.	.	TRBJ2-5	CASRVSGRETQYF	TGTGCCAGCCGGGTGTCGGGGCGAGAGACCCAGTACTTC
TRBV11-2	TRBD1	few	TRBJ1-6	CASSEQGPNSPLHF	TGTGCCAGCAGCGAACAGGGGCCTAATTCACCCCTCCACTTT
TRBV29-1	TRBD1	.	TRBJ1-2	CSVARDRGYGYTF	TGCAGCGTTGCCCGGGACAGGGGATATGGCTACACCTTC
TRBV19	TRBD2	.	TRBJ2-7	CASSPWTSGASYEQYF	TGTGCCAGTAGTCCATGGACTAGCGGGGCCTCCTACGAGCAGTACTTC
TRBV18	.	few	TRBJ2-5	CASSPLRSKETQYF	TGTGCCAGCTCACCACTGCGGAGCAAAGAGACCCAGTACTTC
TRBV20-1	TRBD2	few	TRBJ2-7	CSARASSGGREEQYF	TGCAGTGCTAGAGCGTCTAGCGGCGGCAGAGAGGAGCAGTACTTC
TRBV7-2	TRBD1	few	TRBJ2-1	CASSSRDRAYNEQFF	TGTGCCAGCAGCTCCCGGGACAGGGCCTACAATGAGCAGTTCTTC
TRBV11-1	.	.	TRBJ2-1	CASSPGIVIDNEQFF	TGTGCCAGCAGCCCCGGGATTGTAATCGACAATGAGCAGTTCTTC
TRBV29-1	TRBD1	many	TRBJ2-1	CSVEAGTASSYNEQFF	TGCAGCGTTGAAGCCGGGACAGCCTCCTCCTACAATGAGCAGTTCTTC
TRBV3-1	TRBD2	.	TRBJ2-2	CASSQVGGRTAGELFF	TGTGCCAGCAGCCAAGTAGGCGGGAGGACGGCCGGGGAGCTGTTTTTT
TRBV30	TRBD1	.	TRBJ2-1	CAWSDPPLSGGLDEQFF	TGTGCCTGGAGTGACCCCCCTTTGTCAGGGGGCTTGGATGAGCAGTTCTTC
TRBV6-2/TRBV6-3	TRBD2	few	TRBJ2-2	CASSYELAGAPRGTGELFF	TGTGCCAGCAGTTACGAACTAGCGGGAGCCCCGCGTGGCACCGGGGAGCTGTTTTTT
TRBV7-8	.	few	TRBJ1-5	CASSLSRGADNQPQHF	TGTGCCAGCAGCTTAAGTCGAGGGGCGGATAATCAGCCCCAGCATTTT
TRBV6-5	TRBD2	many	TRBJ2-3	CASSYRLAGVTDTQYF	TGTGCCAGCAGTTACCGACTAGCGGGAGTCACAGATACGCAGTATTTT
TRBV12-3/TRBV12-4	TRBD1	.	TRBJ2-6	CASSRQGAGANVLTF	TGTGCCAGCAGTCGACAGGGGGCTGGGGCCAACGTCCTGACTTTC
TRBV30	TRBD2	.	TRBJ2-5	CAFLPSGSVETQYF	TGTGCCTTTCTTCCTAGCGGGAGTGTAGAGACCCAGTACTTC
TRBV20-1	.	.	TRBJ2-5	CSARVPGPQYF	TGCAGTGCTAGAGTTCCGGGACCCCAGTACTTC
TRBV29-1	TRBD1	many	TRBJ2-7	CSVNRGYEQYF	TGCAGCGTTAACAGGGGTTACGAGCAGTACTTC